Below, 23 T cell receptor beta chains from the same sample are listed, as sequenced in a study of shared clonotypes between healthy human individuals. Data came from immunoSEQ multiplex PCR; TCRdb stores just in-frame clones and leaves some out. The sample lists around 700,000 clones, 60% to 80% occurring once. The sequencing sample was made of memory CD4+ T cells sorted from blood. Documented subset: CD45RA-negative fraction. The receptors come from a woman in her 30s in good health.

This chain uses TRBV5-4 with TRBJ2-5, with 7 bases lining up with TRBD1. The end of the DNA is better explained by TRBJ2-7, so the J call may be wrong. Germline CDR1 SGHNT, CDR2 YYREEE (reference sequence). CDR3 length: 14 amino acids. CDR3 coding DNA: TGTGCCAGCAGCAGGCCGGGACAGACCTACGAGCAGTACTTC. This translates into CASSRPGQTYEQYF.

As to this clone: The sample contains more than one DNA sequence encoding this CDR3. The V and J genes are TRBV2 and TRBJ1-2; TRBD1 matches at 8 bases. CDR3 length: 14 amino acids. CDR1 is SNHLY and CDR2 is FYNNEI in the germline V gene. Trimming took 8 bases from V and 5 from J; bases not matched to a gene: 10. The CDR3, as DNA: TGTGCCAGCTCTGGGCAGGGGGCCTCGTATGGCTACACCTTC. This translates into CASSGQGASYGYTF.

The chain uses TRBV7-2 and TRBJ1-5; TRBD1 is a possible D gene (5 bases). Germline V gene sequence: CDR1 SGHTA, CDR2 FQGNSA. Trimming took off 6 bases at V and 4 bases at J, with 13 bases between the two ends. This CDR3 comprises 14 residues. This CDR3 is CASRSGRSNQPQHF. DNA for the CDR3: TGTGCCAGCAGGTCGGGACGGTCAAATCAGCCCCAGCATTTT.

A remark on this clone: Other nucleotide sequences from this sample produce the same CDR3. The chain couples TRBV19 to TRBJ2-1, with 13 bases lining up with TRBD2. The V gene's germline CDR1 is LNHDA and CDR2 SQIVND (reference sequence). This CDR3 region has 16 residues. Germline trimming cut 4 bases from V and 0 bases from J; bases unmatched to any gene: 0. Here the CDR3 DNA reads TGTGCCAGTAGTAGGACTAGCGGGAGCTCCTACAATGAGCAGTTCTTC. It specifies CASSRTSGSSYNEQFF. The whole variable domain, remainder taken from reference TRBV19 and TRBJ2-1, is DGGITQSPKYLFRKEGQNVTLSCEQNLNHDAMYWYRQDPGQGLRLIYYSQIVNDFQKGDIAEGYSVSREKKESFPLTVTSAQKNPTAFYLCASSRTSGSSYNEQFFGPGTRLTVL.

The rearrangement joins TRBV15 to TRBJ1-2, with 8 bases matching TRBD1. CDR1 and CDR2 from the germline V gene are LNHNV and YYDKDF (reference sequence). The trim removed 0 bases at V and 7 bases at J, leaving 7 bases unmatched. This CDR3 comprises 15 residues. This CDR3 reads CATSRDLQGARGYTF. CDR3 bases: TGTGCCACCAGCAGAGATCTTCAGGGGGCGCGTGGCTACACCTTC.

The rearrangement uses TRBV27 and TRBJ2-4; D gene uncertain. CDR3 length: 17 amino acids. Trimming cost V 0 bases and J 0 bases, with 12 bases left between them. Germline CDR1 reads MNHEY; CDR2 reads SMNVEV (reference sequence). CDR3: CASSLSFGRLAKNIQYF. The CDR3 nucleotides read TGTGCCAGCAGTTTATCGTTCGGTCGTCTAGCCAAAAACATTCAGTACTTC.

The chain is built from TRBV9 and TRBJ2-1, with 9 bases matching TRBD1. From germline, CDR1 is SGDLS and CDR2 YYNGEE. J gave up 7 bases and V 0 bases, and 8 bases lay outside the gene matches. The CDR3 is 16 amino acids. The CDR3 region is CASSVGGTGRRNEQFF. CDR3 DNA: TGTGCCAGCAGCGTAGGAGGGACAGGGAGGAGGAATGAGCAGTTCTTC.

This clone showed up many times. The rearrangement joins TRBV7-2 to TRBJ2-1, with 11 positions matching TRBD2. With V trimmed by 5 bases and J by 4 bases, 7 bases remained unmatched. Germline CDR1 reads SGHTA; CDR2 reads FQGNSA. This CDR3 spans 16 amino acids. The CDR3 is CASSPAGTSGYNEQFF. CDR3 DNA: TGTGCCAGCAGCCCCGCCGGGACTAGCGGATACAATGAGCAGTTCTTC.

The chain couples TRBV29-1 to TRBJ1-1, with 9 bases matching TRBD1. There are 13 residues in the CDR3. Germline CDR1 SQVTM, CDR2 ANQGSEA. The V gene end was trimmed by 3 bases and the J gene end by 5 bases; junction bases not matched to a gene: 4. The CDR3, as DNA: TGCAGCGTTGATTGGACAGGGGAGACTGAAGCTTTCTTT. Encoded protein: CSVDWTGETEAFF.

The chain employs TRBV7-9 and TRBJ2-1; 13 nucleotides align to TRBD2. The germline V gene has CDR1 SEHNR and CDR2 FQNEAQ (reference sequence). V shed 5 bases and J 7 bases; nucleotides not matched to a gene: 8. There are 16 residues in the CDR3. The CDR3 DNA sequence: TGTGCCAGCAGCACTAGCGGGAGGGCCATCAAGAATGAGCAGTTCTTC. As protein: CASSTSGRAIKNEQFF.

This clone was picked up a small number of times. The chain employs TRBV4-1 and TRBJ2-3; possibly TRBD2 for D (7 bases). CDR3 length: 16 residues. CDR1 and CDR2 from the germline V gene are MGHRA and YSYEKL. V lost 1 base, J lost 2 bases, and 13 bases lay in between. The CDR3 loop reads CASSQGGGGFTDTQYF. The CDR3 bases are TGCGCCAGCAGCCAAGGGGGGGGCGGTTTCACAGATACGCAGTATTTT.

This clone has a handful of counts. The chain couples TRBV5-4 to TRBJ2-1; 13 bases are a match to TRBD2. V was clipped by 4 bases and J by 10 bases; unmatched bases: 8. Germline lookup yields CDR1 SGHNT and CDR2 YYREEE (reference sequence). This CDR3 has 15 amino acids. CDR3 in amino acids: CASSHLLAGGREQFF. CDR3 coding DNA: TGTGCCAGCAGCCACTTACTAGCGGGAGGGCGAGAGCAGTTCTTC.

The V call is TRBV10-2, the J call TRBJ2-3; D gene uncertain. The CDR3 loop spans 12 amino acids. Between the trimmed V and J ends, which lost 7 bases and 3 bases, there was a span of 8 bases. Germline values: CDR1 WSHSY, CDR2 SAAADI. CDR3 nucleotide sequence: TGCGCCAGCAATAGCTTGACAGATACGCAGTATTTT. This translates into CASNSLTDTQYF.

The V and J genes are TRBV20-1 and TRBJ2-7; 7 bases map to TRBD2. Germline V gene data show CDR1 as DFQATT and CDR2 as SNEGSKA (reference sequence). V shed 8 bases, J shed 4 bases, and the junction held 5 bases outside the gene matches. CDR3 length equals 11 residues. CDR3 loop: CSPWGGYEQYF. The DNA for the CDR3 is TGCAGTCCTTGGGGGGGGTACGAGCAGTACTTC.

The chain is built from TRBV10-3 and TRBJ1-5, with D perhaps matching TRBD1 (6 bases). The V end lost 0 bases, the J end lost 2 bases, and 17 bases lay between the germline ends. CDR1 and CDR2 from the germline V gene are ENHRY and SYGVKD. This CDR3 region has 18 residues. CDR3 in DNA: TGTGCCATCAGTGAGTCGAAATCCTCGTCAGGGGGCAATCAGCCCCAGCATTTT. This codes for CAISESKSSSGGNQPQHF.

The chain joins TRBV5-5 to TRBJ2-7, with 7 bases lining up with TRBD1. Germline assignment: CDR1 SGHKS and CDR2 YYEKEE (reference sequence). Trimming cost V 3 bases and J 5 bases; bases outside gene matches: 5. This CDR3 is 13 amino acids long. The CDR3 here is CASSWATGNEQYF. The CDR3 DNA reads TGTGCCAGCAGCTGGGCGACAGGGAACGAGCAGTACTTC.

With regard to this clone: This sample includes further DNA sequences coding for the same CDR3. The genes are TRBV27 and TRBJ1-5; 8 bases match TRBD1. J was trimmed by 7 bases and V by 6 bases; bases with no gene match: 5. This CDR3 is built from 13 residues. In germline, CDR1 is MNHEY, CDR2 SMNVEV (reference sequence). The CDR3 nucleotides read TGTGCCAGCAGCCCGGACAGGGACCAGCCCCAGCATTTT. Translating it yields CASSPDRDQPQHF.

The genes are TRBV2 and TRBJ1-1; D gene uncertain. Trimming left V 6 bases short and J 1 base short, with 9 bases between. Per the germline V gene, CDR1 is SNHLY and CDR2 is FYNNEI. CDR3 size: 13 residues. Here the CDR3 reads CASRTAENTEAFF. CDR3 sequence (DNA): TGTGCCAGCAGGACTGCCGAGAACACTGAAGCTTTCTTT. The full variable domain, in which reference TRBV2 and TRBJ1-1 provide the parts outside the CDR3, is EPEVTQTPSHQVTQMGQEVILRCVPISNHLYFYWYRQILGQKVEFLVSFYNNEISEKSEIFDDQFSVERPDGSNFTLKIRSTKLEDSAMYFCASRTAENTEAFFGQGTRLTVV.

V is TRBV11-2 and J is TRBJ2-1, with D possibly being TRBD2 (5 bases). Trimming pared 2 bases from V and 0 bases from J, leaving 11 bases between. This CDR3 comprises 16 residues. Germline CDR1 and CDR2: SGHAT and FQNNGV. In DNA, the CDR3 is TGTGCCAGCAGCTTATTTAGAGGGAGCTCCTACAATGAGCAGTTCTTC. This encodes CASSLFRGSSYNEQFF.

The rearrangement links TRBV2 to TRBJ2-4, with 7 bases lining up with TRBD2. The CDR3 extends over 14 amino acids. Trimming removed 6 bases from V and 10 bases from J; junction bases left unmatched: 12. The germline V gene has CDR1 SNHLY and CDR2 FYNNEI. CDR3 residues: CASRERTGRGIQYF. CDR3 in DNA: TGTGCCAGCAGAGAGAGGACGGGGCGGGGGATTCAGTACTTC. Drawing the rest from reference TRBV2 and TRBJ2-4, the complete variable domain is EPEVTQTPSHQVTQMGQEVILRCVPISNHLYFYWYRQILGQKVEFLVSFYNNEISEKSEIFDDQFSVERPDGSNFTLKIRSTKLEDSAMYFCASRERTGRGIQYFGAGTRLSVL.

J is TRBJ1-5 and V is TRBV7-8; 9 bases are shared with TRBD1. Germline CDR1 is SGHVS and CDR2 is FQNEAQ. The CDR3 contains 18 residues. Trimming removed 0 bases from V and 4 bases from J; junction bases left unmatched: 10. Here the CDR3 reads CASSLAGQGLVWNQPQHF. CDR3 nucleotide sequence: TGTGCCAGCAGCTTAGCTGGACAGGGGCTGGTGTGGAATCAGCCCCAGCATTTT.

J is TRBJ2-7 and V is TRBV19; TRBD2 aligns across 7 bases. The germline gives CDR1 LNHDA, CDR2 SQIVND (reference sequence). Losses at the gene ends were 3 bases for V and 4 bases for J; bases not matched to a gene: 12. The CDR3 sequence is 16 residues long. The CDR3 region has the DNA TGTGCCAGTAGTATGAGTTTAGCGGGCTCCACTTACGAGCAGTACTTC. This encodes CASSMSLAGSTYEQYF.

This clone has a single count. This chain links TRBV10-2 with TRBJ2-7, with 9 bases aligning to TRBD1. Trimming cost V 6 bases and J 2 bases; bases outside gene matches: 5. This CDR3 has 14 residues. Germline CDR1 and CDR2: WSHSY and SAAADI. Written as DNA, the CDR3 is TGCGCCAGCAGGGGGGACAGGGCCACCTACGAGCAGTACTTC. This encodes CASRGDRATYEQYF.